This T cell receptor beta chain originates from a study of cytomegalovirus exposure and HLA in healthy donors. Whole-study results and caveats: When a later analysis compared HLA-associated TCR beta chains with equally common others, the HLA-associated chains turned out to be more clonally expanded and to have lower generation probabilities. With later analysis, a missense DCLRE1C variant became linked to TCR beta V- and J-gene trimming.

The PCR employed 60 Vbeta primers together with 13 Jbeta primers. Assay: immunoSEQ multiplex PCR; the TCRdb copy retains only in-frame clones and omits some. The sample gives roughly 86,000 clones, roughly 79% of which show up once; about 6.4% is in the top ten. The CDR3 is made up of 16 amino acids. CDR1 and CDR2 (germline): SGHRS, YFSETQ. After removal of 1 base from V and 5 bases from J, the junction contained 9 bases not matched to a gene. Remarks on this clone: Its specificity is unknown.

The rearrangement uses TRBV5-1 and TRBJ2-3; TRBD2 matches 8 bases. The TCR sequence derives from a female donor in good health and CMV-seronegative. Sequencing was done on a sample of PBMCs. The CDR3 is CASSLLSGSSIDTQYF. The CDR3 coding sequence is TGCGCCAGCAGCTTGCTAAGCGGGAGTAGTATAGATACGCAGTATTTT.